The clone carrying this T cell receptor beta chain was seen just once. V dropped 4 bases and J dropped 7 bases, with 17 bases sitting between them. In germline, CDR1 is MDHEN, CDR2 SYDVKM. This CDR3 has 14 residues. Alongside a J-beta primer mix, a sample-barcoded 5' primer served in a second PCR lasting about 6 to 12 cycles. Using its own MiXCR run on the 5' RACE reads, TCRdb lists one record per CDR3 protein. The data show around 870,000 distinct CDR3 sequences, roughly 26% seen once. Each sample provided at least 5.5 micrograms of extracted total RNA. The data are from a study of blood T cells in healthy people across ages.

The sequence was obtained from a woman older than 75 in good health. The sequencing input was blood. This sequence joins TRBV28 and TRBJ2-7; D may be TRBD1 or TRBD2 (6 bases each). The CDR3 nucleotides read TGTGCCAGCAGTTCCCCGGGGGCCCGGGGAGAGCAGTACTTC. Protein: CASSSPGARGEQYF.